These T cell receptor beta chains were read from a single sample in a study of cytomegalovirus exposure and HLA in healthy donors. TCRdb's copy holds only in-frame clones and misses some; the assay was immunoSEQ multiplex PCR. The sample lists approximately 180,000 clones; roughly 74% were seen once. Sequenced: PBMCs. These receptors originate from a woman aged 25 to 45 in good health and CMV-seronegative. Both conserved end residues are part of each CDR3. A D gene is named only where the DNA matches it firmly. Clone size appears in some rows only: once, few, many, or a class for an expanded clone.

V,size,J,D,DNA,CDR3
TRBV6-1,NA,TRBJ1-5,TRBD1,TGTGCCAGCTTGGGGACAGGGGATCAGCCCCAGCATTTT,CASLGTGDQPQHF
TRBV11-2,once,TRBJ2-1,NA,TGTGCCAGCAGCTCCGTCCTCCTAAATGAGCAGTTCTTC,CASSSVLLNEQFF
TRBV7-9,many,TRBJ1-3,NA,TGTGCCAGCAGCTTAAGGCAGGTCATCGGAAACACCATATATTTT,CASSLRQVIGNTIYF
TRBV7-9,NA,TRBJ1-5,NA,TGTGCCAGCAGATTTGAGTATCAGCCCCAGCATTTT,CASRFEYQPQHF
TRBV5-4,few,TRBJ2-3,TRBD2,TGTGCCAGCAGCTTGGATGCTAGCGGGCGGACCACAGATACGCAGTATTTT,CASSLDASGRTTDTQYF
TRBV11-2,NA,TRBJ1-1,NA,TGTGCCAGCAGCTCGCAGGGGCTTGAAGCTTTCTTT,CASSSQGLEAFF
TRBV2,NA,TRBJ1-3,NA,TGTGCCAGCACACAGGGATCTGGAAACACCATATATTTT,CASTQGSGNTIYF
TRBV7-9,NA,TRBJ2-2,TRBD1,TGTGCCACGACACAGGGGGCGAACACCGGGGAGCTGTTTTTT,CATTQGANTGELFF
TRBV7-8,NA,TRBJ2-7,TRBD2,TGTGCCAGCAGCTCCGGGACTAGCGGGGCGAGCGAGCAGTACTTC,CASSSGTSGASEQYF
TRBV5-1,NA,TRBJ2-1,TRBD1,TGCGCCAGCAGCTTTAAACAGGGGTTCTCCTACAATGAGCAGTTCTTC,CASSFKQGFSYNEQFF
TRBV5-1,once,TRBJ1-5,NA,TGCGCCAGCAGCTTGGGGCCAAATCAGCCCCAGCATTTT,CASSLGPNQPQHF
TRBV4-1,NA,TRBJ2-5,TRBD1,TGCGCCAGCAGCCAAGGGACAGGGGGCTACCCCGAAGAGACCCAGTACTTC,CASSQGTGGYPEETQYF
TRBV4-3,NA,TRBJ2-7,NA,TGCGCCAGCAGCCAAGATACCCTAGAGGCAAGCGAGCAGTACTTC,CASSQDTLEASEQYF
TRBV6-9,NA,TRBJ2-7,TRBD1,TGTGCCAGCCCCGAATTCGGGATTGACAGGGCCTACGAGCAGTACTTC,CASPEFGIDRAYEQYF
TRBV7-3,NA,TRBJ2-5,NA,TGTGCCAGCAGCCCCGGAGCTGAAGAGACCCAGTACTTC,CASSPGAEETQYF